This entry is about one T cell receptor (beta chain). The same CDR3 also results from other DNA sequences found in this sample. Trimming left V 7 bases short and J 0 bases short, with 3 bases between. CDR3 size: 11 residues. Germline CDR1 reads MDHEN; CDR2 reads SYDVKM. These data belong to a study of blood T cell repertoires in COVID-19. In the study overall: Sources were T cells, B-cell-depleted T cells, or PBMCs; the material itself was cDNA or gDNA.

Per the authors' pipeline: Reference gene primer amplification yielded estimated nucleated cell counts. Measured with immunoSEQ multiplex PCR; TCRdb has only the in-frame clones, and not every one. D and trimming come from the DNA, and the V and J calls and clone size come from that table. The sample shows roughly 210,000 clones, 84% of them seen only once. Recruited during active infection, patients (from Seattle) were subsequently followed longitudinally. The gene calls are TRBV28 and TRBJ1-2; D not resolved. This TCR was sampled from a woman aged 80 or older with COVID-19, enrolled during active disease. The sequencing sample was made of peripheral blood. As DNA, the CDR3 is TGTGCCAGCACTTCTAACTATGGCTACACCTTC. Residues: CASTSNYGYTF.